This is a list of T cell receptor beta chains from one sample in a study of vaccination and CD4 T cells after COVID-19. Their target antigens are unknown. TCRdb re-called the PCR reads through MiXCR, storing one row per CDR3 protein. In the table there are approximately 15,000 distinct CDR3 sequences, 45% to 60% of which are singletons. This specimen was CD4+ T cells from blood, cultured in vitro, taken before SARS-CoV-2 vaccination. Source of these receptors: a human donor who had recovered from COVID-19. Each CDR3 is given with its conserved first and last residue. The D gene is left open where the match is weak. Size is stated for part of the rows, as once, few or many counts, or as a class when the clone is expanded.

v_call	j_call	d_call	clone_size	cdr3_aa	cdr3_nt
TRBV27	TRBJ2-6	-	-	CASSLRGRDWGTGANVLTF	TGTGCCAGCAGTCTTAGGGGCCGGGACTGGGGGACTGGGGCCAACGTCCTGACTTTC
TRBV15	TRBJ2-6	-	-	CATSRRISGANVLTF	TGTGCCACCAGCAGAAGGATCTCTGGGGCCAACGTCCTGACTTTC
TRBV5-1	TRBJ2-1	-	-	CASSFSQGTSLFF	TGCGCCAGCAGCTTTTCCCAGGGGACGTCTCTCTTCTTC
TRBV20-1	TRBJ2-2	-	-	CSASRNTGELFF	TGCAGTGCTAGTAGGAACACCGGGGAGCTGTTTTTT
TRBV19	TRBJ2-1	TRBD1	once	CASSSGQGYNEQFF	TGTGCCAGTAGCTCGGGACAGGGCTACAATGAGCAGTTCTTC
TRBV28	TRBJ2-7	TRBD2	-	CASSSGRGLAEQYF	TGTGCCAGCAGTTCGGGGAGGGGACTAGCCGAGCAGTACTTC
TRBV20-1	TRBJ1-1	-	-	CSARTDGSLNTEAFF	TGCAGTGCTCGGACGGATGGGAGCCTGAACACTGAAGCTTTCTTT
TRBV7-8	TRBJ2-5	TRBD2	few	CASSLIGTSGTGETQYF	TGTGCCAGCAGCTTAATTGGGACTAGCGGGACGGGGGAGACCCAGTACTTC
TRBV29-1	TRBJ2-5	TRBD2	-	CSVDGLAGYGLETQYF	TGCAGCGTTGACGGGCTAGCGGGATACGGTTTAGAGACCCAGTACTTC
TRBV20-1	TRBJ2-7	-	-	CSASSGLSHYEQYF	TGCAGTGCTAGTTCAGGTCTATCCCACTACGAGCAGTACTTC
TRBV19	TRBJ2-6	TRBD2	once	CASSPRTSSSGANVLTF	TGTGCCAGTAGCCCCCGGACTAGCAGCTCTGGGGCCAACGTCCTGACTTTC
TRBV4-1	TRBJ2-3	-	-	CASSHPWGADTQYF	TGCGCCAGCAGCCACCCTTGGGGGGCAGATACGCAGTATTTT
TRBV27	TRBJ1-6	-	-	CASSLRGSYNSPLHF	TGTGCCAGCAGTTTGCGGGGTTCCTATAATTCACCCCTCCACTTT
TRBV21-1	TRBJ2-5	-	-	CASSTGGNSVSSGAREQETQYF	TGTGCCAGCAGCACAGGGGGGAATAGCGTGTCTAGCGGGGCGAGGGAACAAGAGACCCAGTACTTC
TRBV7-2	TRBJ2-5	-	-	CASSLVGGGGQETQYF	TGTGCCAGCAGCTTAGTAGGCGGCGGAGGCCAAGAGACCCAGTACTTC
TRBV12-3/TRBV12-4	TRBJ1-1	-	once	CASSLQVDTEAFF	TGTGCCAGCAGTTTACAGGTAGACACTGAAGCTTTCTTT
TRBV11-3	TRBJ2-5	-	-	CASSLRGGGETQYF	TGTGCCAGCAGCTTACGCGGAGGTGGGGAGACCCAGTACTTC
TRBV7-6	TRBJ1-1	-	few	CASSLEAGTNTEAFF	TGTGCCAGCAGCTTAGAGGCAGGGACGAACACTGAAGCTTTCTTT
TRBV27	TRBJ2-7	TRBD2	few	CASRKRGPGEQYF	TGTGCCAGCAGAAAGCGGGGGCCGGGAGAGCAGTACTTC
TRBV29-1	TRBJ1-2	-	few	CSVAPNHGPYGYTF	TGCAGCGTCGCGCCTAACCACGGCCCTTATGGCTACACCTTC
TRBV6-2/TRBV6-3	TRBJ2-3	-	-	CASSYSAGVLGSSTDTQYF	TGTGCCAGCAGTTACTCAGCAGGGGTACTAGGCAGTAGCACAGATACGCAGTATTTT
TRBV6-5	TRBJ2-3	TRBD2	few	CASSYYGGGEADTQYF	TGTGCCAGCAGTTACTACGGGGGAGGGGAAGCAGATACGCAGTATTTT
TRBV28	TRBJ1-3	-	-	CASMSGSGNTIYF	TGTGCCAGTATGTCGGGCTCTGGAAACACCATATATTTT
TRBV2	TRBJ2-3	-	few	CASTHRDISTDTQYF	TGTGCCAGCACCCACCGGGACATCAGCACAGATACGCAGTATTTT
TRBV24-1	TRBJ2-5	TRBD1	few	CATSDSLGDRGMETQYF	TGTGCCACCAGTGATTCTTTAGGGGACAGGGGTATGGAGACCCAGTACTTC
TRBV7-2	TRBJ1-2	TRBD1	-	CASSRDREGYGYTF	TGTGCCAGCAGTCGTGACAGGGAGGGCTATGGCTACACCTTC
TRBV2	TRBJ1-1	-	-	CASSQTVNTEAFF	TGTGCCAGCAGCCAGACAGTGAACACTGAAGCTTTCTTT
TRBV2	TRBJ1-5	-	few	CASNFGTLRAQHF	TGTGCCAGCAATTTCGGGACACTCAGAGCCCAGCATTTT
TRBV20-1	TRBJ1-2	TRBD1	-	CSARVVAGGNYGYTF	TGCAGTGCTAGGGTCGTTGCAGGGGGTAACTATGGCTACACCTTC
TRBV6-5	TRBJ2-1	TRBD2	few	CASSYSAGRGVYNEQFF	TGTGCCAGCAGTTACTCTGCGGGGCGGGGGGTCTACAATGAGCAGTTCTTC
TRBV11-2	TRBJ2-3	TRBD2	-	CASSRAGVKDTQYF	TGTGCCAGCAGTCGAGCGGGAGTTAAAGATACGCAGTATTTT
TRBV28	TRBJ2-7	TRBD2	-	CASSTGGDYEQYF	TGTGCCAGCAGTACCGGGGGGGATTACGAGCAGTACTTC
TRBV24-1	TRBJ2-2	-	-	CATSDLIANTGELFF	TGTGCCACCAGTGATTTGATCGCGAACACCGGGGAGCTGTTTTTT
TRBV28	TRBJ1-5	TRBD1	-	CASRSDRGPLNQPQHF	TGTGCCAGCAGGTCGGACAGGGGGCCGCTCAATCAGCCCCAGCATTTT
TRBV28	TRBJ2-3	TRBD1	few	CASSQTGGGYTQYF	TGTGCCAGCAGCCAAACAGGGGGCGGTTATACGCAGTATTTT
TRBV6-1	TRBJ1-5	-	few	CASSRSLPQHF	TGTGCCAGCAGTCGGAGCTTGCCCCAGCATTTT
TRBV6-5	TRBJ2-7	-	few	CASSYYLTAYEQYF	TGTGCCAGCAGTTATTACCTAACAGCCTACGAGCAGTACTTC
TRBV14	TRBJ2-4	-	-	CASSQVSGARVPDIQYF	TGTGCCAGCAGCCAAGTATCTGGGGCCCGAGTTCCGGACATTCAGTACTTC
TRBV6-2/TRBV6-3	TRBJ2-7	TRBD2	few	CASSIQSGLAGEYEQYF	TGTGCCAGCAGCATACAGTCGGGACTAGCGGGGGAGTACGAGCAGTACTTC
TRBV19	TRBJ2-5	TRBD2	-	CASSQQGGLAGVETQYF	TGTGCCAGTAGTCAACAAGGGGGGCTAGCGGGAGTGGAGACCCAGTACTTC
TRBV25-1	TRBJ2-2	-	few	CASSDSQRNTGELFF	TGTGCCAGCAGTGACTCCCAGCGTAACACCGGGGAGCTGTTTTTT
TRBV21-1	TRBJ2-7	-	-	CASSKQGEQYF	TGTGCCAGCAGCAAACAGGGCGAGCAGTACTTC
TRBV12-3/TRBV12-4	TRBJ2-1	TRBD2	-	CASRIAGGSYNEQFF	TGTGCCAGCAGAATAGCGGGAGGATCCTACAATGAGCAGTTCTTC
TRBV20-1	TRBJ1-1	-	few	CSARALGARVDTEAFF	TGCAGTGCTAGGGCCCTGGGTGCCCGGGTGGACACTGAAGCTTTCTTT
TRBV20-1	TRBJ1-2	-	-	CSVPGSNYGYTF	TGCAGTGTTCCCGGTTCCAACTATGGCTACACCTTC
TRBV24-1	TRBJ2-7	-	-	CATTPGVEEDEQYF	TGTGCCACCACCCCAGGGGTGGAAGAGGACGAGCAGTACTTC
TRBV19	TRBJ1-2	-	-	CASSIRRGSENYGYTF	TGTGCCAGTAGTATAAGACGCGGCAGCGAGAACTATGGCTACACCTTC
TRBV29-1	TRBJ2-3	-	-	CSVEGGTLDLYTQYF	TGCAGCGTTGAAGGAGGGACCCTTGACCTATATACGCAGTATTTT
TRBV19	TRBJ1-1	-	once	CASSIGAGMNTEAFF	TGTGCCAGTAGTATAGGAGCAGGGATGAACACTGAAGCTTTCTTT
TRBV20-1	TRBJ2-2	-	-	CSAKASTANTGELFF	TGCAGTGCTAAAGCAAGTACTGCGAACACCGGGGAGCTGTTTTTT
TRBV20-1	TRBJ1-1	-	-	CSASYAAEAFF	TGCAGTGCTAGTTACGCCGCTGAAGCTTTCTTT
TRBV7-8	TRBJ2-1	TRBD2	few	CASSSRRLASYNEQFF	TGTGCCAGCAGCTCCCGGAGACTAGCCTCCTACAATGAGCAGTTCTTC
TRBV10-3	TRBJ2-7	-	-	CATGTETYEQYF	TGTGCCACCGGGACTGAAACCTACGAGCAGTACTTC
TRBV28	TRBJ2-1	TRBD1	-	CASKGTESSYNEQFF	TGTGCCAGCAAAGGGACAGAGAGCTCCTACAATGAGCAGTTCTTC
TRBV27	TRBJ2-3	TRBD2	few	CATRGSGRDTQYF	TGTGCCACCCGAGGTAGCGGGAGAGATACGCAGTATTTT
TRBV5-1	TRBJ2-7	-	-	CASSLAPEPYEQYF	TGCGCCAGCAGCTTGGCTCCAGAACCCTACGAGCAGTACTTC
TRBV19	TRBJ1-5	-	-	CASRWDLNQPQHF	TGTGCCAGTAGGTGGGACCTAAATCAGCCCCAGCATTTT
TRBV7-9	TRBJ1-3	TRBD1	-	CASSRYGQAVGNTIYF	TGTGCCAGCAGCCGGTATGGACAGGCCGTTGGAAACACCATATATTTT
TRBV11-2	TRBJ1-6	-	-	CASSLGWAGYNSPLHF	TGTGCCAGCAGCTTAGGGTGGGCAGGATATAATTCACCCCTCCACTTT